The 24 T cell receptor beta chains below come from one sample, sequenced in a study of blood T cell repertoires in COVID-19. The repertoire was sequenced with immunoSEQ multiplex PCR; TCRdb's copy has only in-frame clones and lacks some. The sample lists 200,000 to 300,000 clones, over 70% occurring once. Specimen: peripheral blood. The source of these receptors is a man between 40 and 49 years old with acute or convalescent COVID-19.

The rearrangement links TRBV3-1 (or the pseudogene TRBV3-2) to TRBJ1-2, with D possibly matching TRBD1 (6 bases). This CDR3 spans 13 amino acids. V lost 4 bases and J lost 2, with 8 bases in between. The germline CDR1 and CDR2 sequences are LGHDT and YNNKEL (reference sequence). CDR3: CASSLTGNYGYTF. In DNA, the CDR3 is TGTGCCAGCAGCCTAACAGGGAACTATGGCTACACCTTC.

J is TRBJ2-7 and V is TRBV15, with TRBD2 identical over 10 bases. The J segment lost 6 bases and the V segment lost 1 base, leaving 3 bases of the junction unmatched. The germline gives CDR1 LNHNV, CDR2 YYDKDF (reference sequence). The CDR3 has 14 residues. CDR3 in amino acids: CATSRASGGAEQYF. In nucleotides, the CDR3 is TGTGCCACCAGCAGAGCCAGCGGGGGGGCCGAGCAGTACTTC. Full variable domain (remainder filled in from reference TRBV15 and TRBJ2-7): DAMVIQNPRYQVTQFGKPVTLSCSQTLNHNVMYWYQQKSSQAPKLLFHYYDKDFNNEADTPDNFQSRRPNTSFCFLDIRSPGLGDTAMYLCATSRASGGAEQYFGPGTRLTVT.

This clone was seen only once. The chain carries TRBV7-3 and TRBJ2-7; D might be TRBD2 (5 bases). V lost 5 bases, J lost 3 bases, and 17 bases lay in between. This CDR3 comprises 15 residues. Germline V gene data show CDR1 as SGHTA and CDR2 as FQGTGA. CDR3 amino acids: CASSPAPSGLYEQYF. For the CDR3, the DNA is TGTGCCAGCAGCCCAGCCCCCAGCGGCCTCTACGAGCAGTACTTC.

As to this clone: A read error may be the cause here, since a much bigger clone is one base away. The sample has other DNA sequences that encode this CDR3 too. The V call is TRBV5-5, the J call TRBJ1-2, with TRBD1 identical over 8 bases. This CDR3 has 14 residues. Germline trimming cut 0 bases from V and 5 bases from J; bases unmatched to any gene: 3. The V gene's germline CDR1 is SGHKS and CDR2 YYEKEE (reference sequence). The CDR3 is CASSLDWTGYGYTF. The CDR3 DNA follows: TGTGCCAGCAGCTTGGATTGGACAGGGTATGGCTACACCTTC.

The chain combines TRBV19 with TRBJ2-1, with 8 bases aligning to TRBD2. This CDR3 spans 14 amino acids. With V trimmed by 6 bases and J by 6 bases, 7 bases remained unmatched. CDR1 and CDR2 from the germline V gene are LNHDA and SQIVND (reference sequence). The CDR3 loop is CASSPRGGVNEQFF. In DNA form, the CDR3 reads TGTGCCAGTAGCCCCCGGGGGGGCGTCAATGAGCAGTTCTTC.

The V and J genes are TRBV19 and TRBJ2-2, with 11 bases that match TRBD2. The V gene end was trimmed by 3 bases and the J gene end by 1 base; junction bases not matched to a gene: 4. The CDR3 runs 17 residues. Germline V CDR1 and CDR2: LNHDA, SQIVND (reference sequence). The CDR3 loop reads CASSIGTSGRNTGELFF. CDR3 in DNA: TGTGCCAGTAGTATCGGGACTAGCGGAAGGAACACCGGGGAGCTGTTTTTT.

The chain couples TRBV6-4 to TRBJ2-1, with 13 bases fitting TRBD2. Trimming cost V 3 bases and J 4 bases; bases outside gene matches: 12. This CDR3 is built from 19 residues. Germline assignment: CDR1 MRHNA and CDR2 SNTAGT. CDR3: CASSEWTSGSPAQYNEQFF. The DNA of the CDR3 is TGTGCCAGCAGTGAATGGACTAGCGGGAGTCCTGCCCAATACAATGAGCAGTTCTTC.

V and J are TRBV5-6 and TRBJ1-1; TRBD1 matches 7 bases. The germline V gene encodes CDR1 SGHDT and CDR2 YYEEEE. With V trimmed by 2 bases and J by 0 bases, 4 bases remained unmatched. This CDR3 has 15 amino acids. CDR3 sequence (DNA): TGTGCCAGCAGCTTCTTGGACAGGATGAACACTGAAGCTTTCTTT. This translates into CASSFLDRMNTEAFF.

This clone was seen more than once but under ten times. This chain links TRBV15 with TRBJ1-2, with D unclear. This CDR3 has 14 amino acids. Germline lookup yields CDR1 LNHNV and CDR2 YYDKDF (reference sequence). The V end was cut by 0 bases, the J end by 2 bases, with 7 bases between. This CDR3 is CATSRDVANYGYTF. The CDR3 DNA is TGTGCCACCAGCAGAGATGTGGCCAACTATGGCTACACCTTC.

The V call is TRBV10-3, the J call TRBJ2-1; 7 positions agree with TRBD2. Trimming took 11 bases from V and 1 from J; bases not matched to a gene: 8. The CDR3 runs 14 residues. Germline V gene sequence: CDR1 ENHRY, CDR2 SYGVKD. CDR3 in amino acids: CASIAGLSYNEQFF. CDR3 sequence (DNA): TGTGCCTCAATAGCGGGTCTTTCCTACAATGAGCAGTTCTTC.

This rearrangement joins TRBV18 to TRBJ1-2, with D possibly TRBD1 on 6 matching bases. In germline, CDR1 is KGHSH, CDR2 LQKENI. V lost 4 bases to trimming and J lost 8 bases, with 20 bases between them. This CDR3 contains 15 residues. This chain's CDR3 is CASSLVPGDQGGYTF. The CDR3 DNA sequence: TGTGCCAGCTCACTCGTGCCAGGGGACCAGGGAGGCTACACCTTC.

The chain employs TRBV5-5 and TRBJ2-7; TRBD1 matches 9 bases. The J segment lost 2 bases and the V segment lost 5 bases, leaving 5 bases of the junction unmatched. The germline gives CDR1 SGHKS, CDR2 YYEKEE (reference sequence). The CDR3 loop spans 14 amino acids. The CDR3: CASSPGTGTYEQYF. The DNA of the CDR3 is TGTGCCAGCAGTCCCGGGACAGGGACCTACGAGCAGTACTTC.

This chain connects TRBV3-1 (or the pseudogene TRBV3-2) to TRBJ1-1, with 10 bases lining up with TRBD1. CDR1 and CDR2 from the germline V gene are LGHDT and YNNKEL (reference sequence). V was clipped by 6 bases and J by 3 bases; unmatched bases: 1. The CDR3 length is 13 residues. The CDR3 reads CASSGQGDTEAFF. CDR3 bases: TGTGCCAGCAGTGGACAGGGGGACACTGAAGCTTTCTTT.

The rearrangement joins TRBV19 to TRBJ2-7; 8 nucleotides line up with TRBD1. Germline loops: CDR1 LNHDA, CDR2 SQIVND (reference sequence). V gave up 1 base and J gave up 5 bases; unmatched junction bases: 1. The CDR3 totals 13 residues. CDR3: CASSIADRDEQYF. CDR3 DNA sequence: TGTGCCAGTAGTATAGCGGACAGGGACGAGCAGTACTTC.

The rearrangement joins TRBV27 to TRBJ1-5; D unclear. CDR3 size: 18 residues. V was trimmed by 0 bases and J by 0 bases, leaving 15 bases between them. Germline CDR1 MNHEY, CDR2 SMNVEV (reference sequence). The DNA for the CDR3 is TGTGCCAGCAGTTTATCGTCTGCGAACTTTCGTAGCAATCAGCCCCAGCATTTT. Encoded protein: CASSLSSANFRSNQPQHF.

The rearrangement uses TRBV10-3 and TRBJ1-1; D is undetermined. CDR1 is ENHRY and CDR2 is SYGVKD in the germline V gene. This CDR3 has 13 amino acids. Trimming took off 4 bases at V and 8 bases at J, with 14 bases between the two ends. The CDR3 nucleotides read TGTGCCATCAGTGGTGGTATGAGGAACGAAGCTTTCTTT. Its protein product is CAISGGMRNEAFF.

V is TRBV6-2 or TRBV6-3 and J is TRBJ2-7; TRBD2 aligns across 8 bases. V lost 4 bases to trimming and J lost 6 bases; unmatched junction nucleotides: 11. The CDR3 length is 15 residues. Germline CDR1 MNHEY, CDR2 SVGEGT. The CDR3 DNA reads TGTGCCAGCAGTTTAACAACGGGAGGGCCAAGCGAGCAGTACTTC. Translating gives CASSLTTGGPSEQYF.

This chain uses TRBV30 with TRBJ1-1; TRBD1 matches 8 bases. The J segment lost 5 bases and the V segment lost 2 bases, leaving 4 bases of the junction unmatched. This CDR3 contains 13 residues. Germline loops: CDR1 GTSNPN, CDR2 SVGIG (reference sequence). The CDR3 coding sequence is TGTGCCTGGAGTATTCAGGGGGCTACTGAAGCTTTCTTT. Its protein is CAWSIQGATEAFF.

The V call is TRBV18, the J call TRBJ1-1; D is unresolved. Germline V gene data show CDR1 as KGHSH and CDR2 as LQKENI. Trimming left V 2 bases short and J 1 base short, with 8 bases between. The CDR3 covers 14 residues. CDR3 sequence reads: CASSPSGENTEAFF. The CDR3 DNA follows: TGTGCCAGCTCACCAAGCGGGGAGAACACTGAAGCTTTCTTT.

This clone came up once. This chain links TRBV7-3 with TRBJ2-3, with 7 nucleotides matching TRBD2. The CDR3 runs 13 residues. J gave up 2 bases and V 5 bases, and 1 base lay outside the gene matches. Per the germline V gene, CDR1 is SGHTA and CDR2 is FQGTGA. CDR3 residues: CASSAGDTDTQYF. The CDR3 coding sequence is TGTGCCAGCAGCGCGGGAGACACAGATACGCAGTATTTT.

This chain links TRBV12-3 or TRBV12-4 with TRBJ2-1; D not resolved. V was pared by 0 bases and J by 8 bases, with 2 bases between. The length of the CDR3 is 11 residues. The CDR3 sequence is CASSLAYEQFF. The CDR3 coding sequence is TGTGCCAGCAGTTTAGCCTATGAGCAGTTCTTC.

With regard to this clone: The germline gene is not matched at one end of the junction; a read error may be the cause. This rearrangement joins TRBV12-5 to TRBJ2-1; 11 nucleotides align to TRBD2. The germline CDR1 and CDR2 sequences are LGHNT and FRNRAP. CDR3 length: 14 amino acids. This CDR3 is CASGPGLAANFGLF. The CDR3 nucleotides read TGTGCTAGTGGACCGGGACTAGCGGCCAACTTTGGGCTCTTC.

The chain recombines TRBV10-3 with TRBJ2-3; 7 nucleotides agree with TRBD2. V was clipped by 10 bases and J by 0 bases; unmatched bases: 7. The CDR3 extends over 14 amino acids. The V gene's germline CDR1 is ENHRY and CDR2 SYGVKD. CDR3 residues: CASRGEGSTDTQYF. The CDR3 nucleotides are TGTGCCAGCCGCGGGGAGGGAAGCACAGATACGCAGTATTTT.

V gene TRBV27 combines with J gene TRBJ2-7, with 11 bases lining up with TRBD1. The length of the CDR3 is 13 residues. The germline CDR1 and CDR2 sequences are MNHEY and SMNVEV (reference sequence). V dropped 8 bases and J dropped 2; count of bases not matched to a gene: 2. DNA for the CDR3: TGTGCCAGCGGGACAGGGGGAGCCTACGAGCAGTACTTC. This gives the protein CASGTGGAYEQYF.